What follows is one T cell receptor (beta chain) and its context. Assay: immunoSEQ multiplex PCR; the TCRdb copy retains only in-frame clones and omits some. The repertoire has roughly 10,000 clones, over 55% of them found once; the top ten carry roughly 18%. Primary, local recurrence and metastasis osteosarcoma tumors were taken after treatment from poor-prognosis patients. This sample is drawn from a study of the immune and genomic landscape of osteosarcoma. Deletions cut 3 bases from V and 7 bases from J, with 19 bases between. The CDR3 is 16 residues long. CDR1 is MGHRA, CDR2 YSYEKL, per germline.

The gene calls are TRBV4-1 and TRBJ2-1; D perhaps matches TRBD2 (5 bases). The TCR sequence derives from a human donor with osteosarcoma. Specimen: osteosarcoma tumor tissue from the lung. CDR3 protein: CASSHKVGIVGNEQFF. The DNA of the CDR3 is TGCGCCAGCAGCCATAAGGTCGGGATCGTTGGGAATGAGCAGTTCTTC.